The clone carrying this T cell receptor (beta chain) was detected once. What it binds is unknown. The V end was cut by 2 bases, the J end by 4 bases, with 18 bases between. Germline V gene data show CDR1 as ENHRY and CDR2 as SYGVKD. This CDR3 is 16 amino acids long. TCRdb keeps only in-frame clones here, not all; method: immunoSEQ multiplex PCR. The sample consists of tens of thousands of clones, about 90% of them appearing once. The data derive from a study of Tregs in tolerant kidney transplant recipients. General study points: Donor-specific Treg expansion exceeded global Treg expansion in tolerant patients, suggesting antigen drive.

Recipients received nonmyeloablative bone marrow transplants from related graft donors, with transient mixed chimerism. This rearrangement joins TRBV10-3 to TRBJ2-7; tentatively, D is TRBD2 (6 bases). This TCR derives from a human patient who received a combined kidney and bone marrow transplant. Some T cells may be the graft donor's. Sequences were derived from CD8+ T cells from blood (PBMCs), sampled 24 months after the transplant. CDR3 nucleotide sequence: TGTGCCATCAGTGAGCCTCTAAAGTTTGGGGGGTACGAGCAGTACTTC. The encoded protein is CAISEPLKFGGYEQYF.